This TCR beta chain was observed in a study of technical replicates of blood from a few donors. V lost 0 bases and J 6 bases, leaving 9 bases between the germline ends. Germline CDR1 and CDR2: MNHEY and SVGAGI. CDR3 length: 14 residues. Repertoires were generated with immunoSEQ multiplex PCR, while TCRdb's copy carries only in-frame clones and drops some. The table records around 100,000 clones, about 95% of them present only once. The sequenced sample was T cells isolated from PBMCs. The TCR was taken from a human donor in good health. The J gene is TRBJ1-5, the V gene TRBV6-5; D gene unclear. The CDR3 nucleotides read TGTGCCAGCAGTTACTCTTCGGGGATTCAGCCCCAGCATTTT. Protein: CASSYSSGIQPQHF.